These T cell receptor beta chains were read from a single sample in a study of graft-versus-host responses after intestinal transplantation. Their cognate antigens are unknown. Sequencing was performed with immunoSEQ multiplex PCR; in TCRdb, only in-frame clones are kept and a portion is missing. The sample shows tens of thousands of clones, about nine tenths of them seen only once. This material consisted of unstimulated CD4+ T cells sorted from spleen or lymph node cells, taken before intestinal transplant. These receptors were collected from a human donor who received an intestinal transplant. The CDR3 runs from the conserved cysteine through the conserved F or W. A D gene is named only where the DNA matches it firmly. Clone size is shown for a subset of rows, as once, few, many or a class of expanded clone.

d_call: NA
j_call: TRBJ2-2
clone_size: NA
v_call: TRBV6-6
cdr3_aa: CASSYSSGVVTGELFF
cdr3_nt: TGTGCCAGCAGTTACTCGTCGGGGGTCGTAACCGGGGAGCTGTTTTTT

d_call: TRBD2
j_call: TRBJ2-2
clone_size: NA
v_call: TRBV19
cdr3_aa: CASSIGGTRAGELFF
cdr3_nt: TGTGCCAGTAGTATAGGAGGGACTAGAGCCGGGGAGCTGTTTTTT

d_call: NA
j_call: TRBJ1-2
clone_size: NA
v_call: TRBV19
cdr3_aa: CASAIMGSLYGYTF
cdr3_nt: TGTGCCAGTGCCATAATGGGCTCTCTATATGGCTACACCTTC

d_call: NA
j_call: TRBJ2-6
clone_size: NA
v_call: TRBV6-5
cdr3_aa: CASSYPGPSGANVLTF
cdr3_nt: TGTGCCAGCAGTTACCCAGGGCCCTCTGGGGCCAACGTCCTGACTTTC

d_call: NA
j_call: TRBJ2-6
clone_size: NA
v_call: TRBV5-6
cdr3_aa: CASSFGFRAGANVLTF
cdr3_nt: TGTGCCAGCAGCTTCGGATTCAGGGCTGGGGCCAACGTCCTGACTTTC

d_call: TRBD2
j_call: TRBJ2-1
clone_size: NA
v_call: TRBV7-6
cdr3_aa: CASSLRQGGVNEQFF
cdr3_nt: TGTGCCAGCAGCTTAAGGCAGGGAGGGGTCAATGAGCAGTTCTTC

d_call: NA
j_call: TRBJ2-3
clone_size: NA
v_call: TRBV11-3
cdr3_aa: CASSLAGTGTDTQYF
cdr3_nt: TGTGCCAGCAGCTTAGCGGGGACTGGCACAGATACGCAGTATTTT

d_call: TRBD2
j_call: TRBJ2-3
clone_size: NA
v_call: TRBV2
cdr3_aa: CASSEGTGGTLDTQYF
cdr3_nt: TGTGCCAGCAGTGAAGGTACCGGGGGGACTCTAGATACGCAGTATTTT

d_call: TRBD2
j_call: TRBJ2-3
clone_size: NA
v_call: TRBV10-1
cdr3_aa: CASSDHLKGLADLDTQYF
cdr3_nt: TGCGCCAGCAGCGACCACCTTAAAGGACTAGCGGACCTAGATACGCAGTATTTT

d_call: NA
j_call: TRBJ2-1
clone_size: NA
v_call: TRBV20-1
cdr3_aa: CSAQVNEQFF
cdr3_nt: TGCAGTGCCCAGGTTAATGAGCAGTTCTTC

d_call: TRBD2
j_call: TRBJ2-7
clone_size: NA
v_call: TRBV7-9
cdr3_aa: CASSSRGTSGGYEQYF
cdr3_nt: TGTGCCAGCAGCTCTAGAGGGACTAGCGGGGGTTACGAGCAGTACTTC

d_call: NA
j_call: TRBJ2-7
clone_size: NA
v_call: TRBV6-5
cdr3_aa: CASSLTGYYEQYF
cdr3_nt: TGTGCCAGCAGTTTGACAGGATACTACGAGCAGTACTTC

d_call: NA
j_call: TRBJ1-5
clone_size: NA
v_call: TRBV27
cdr3_aa: CASSRRSNQPQHF
cdr3_nt: TGTGCCAGCAGTCGGAGGAGCAATCAGCCCCAGCATTTT

d_call: TRBD1
j_call: TRBJ1-2
clone_size: NA
v_call: TRBV9
cdr3_aa: CASSAHRGGGYTF
cdr3_nt: TGTGCCAGCAGCGCCCACAGGGGCGGAGGCTACACCTTC

d_call: NA
j_call: TRBJ2-6
clone_size: NA
v_call: TRBV11-3
cdr3_aa: CASGRSGANVLTF
cdr3_nt: TGTGCCAGCGGGCGCTCTGGGGCCAACGTCCTGACTTTC

d_call: NA
j_call: TRBJ1-1
clone_size: NA
v_call: TRBV7-8
cdr3_aa: CASSLGQNTEAFF
cdr3_nt: TGTGCCAGCAGCTTAGGACAGAACACTGAAGCTTTCTTT

d_call: NA
j_call: TRBJ2-1
clone_size: NA
v_call: TRBV6-5
cdr3_aa: CASSYSGSQEYNEQFF
cdr3_nt: TGTGCCAGCAGTTACTCGGGCAGCCAGGAATACAATGAGCAGTTCTTC

d_call: TRBD1
j_call: TRBJ2-2
clone_size: NA
v_call: TRBV5-1
cdr3_aa: CASRPGTGFTGELFF
cdr3_nt: TGCGCCAGCAGACCCGGGACAGGTTTTACCGGGGAGCTGTTTTTT

d_call: TRBD1
j_call: TRBJ1-4
clone_size: NA
v_call: TRBV5-1
cdr3_aa: CASSLTGTGGGEKLFF
cdr3_nt: TGCGCCAGCAGCTTAACGGGCACAGGGGGCGGAGAAAAACTGTTTTTT

d_call: NA
j_call: TRBJ2-6
clone_size: once
v_call: TRBV4-3
cdr3_aa: CASSQDPRQAGANVLTF
cdr3_nt: TGCGCCAGCAGCCAAGATCCAAGACAAGCTGGGGCCAACGTCCTGACTTTC

d_call: TRBD1
j_call: TRBJ2-1
clone_size: once
v_call: TRBV2
cdr3_aa: CASSANRGSYNEQFF
cdr3_nt: TGTGCCAGCAGTGCCAACAGGGGGTCCTACAATGAGCAGTTCTTC

d_call: TRBD1
j_call: TRBJ2-6
clone_size: NA
v_call: TRBV27
cdr3_aa: CASSGTVSSGANVLTF
cdr3_nt: TGTGCCAGCAGCGGGACAGTTAGCTCTGGGGCCAACGTCCTGACTTTC